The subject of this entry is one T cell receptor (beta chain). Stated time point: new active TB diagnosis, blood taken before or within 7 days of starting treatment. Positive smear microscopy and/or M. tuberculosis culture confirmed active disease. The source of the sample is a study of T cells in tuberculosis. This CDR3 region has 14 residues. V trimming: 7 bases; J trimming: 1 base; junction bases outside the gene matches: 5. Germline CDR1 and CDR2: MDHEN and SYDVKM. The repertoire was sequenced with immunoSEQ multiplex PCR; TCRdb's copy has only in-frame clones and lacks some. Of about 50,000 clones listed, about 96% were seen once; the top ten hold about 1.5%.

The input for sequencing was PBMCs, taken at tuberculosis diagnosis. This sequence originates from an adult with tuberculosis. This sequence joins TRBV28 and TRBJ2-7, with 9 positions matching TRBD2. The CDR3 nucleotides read TGTGCCAGCAAAGGACTAGCGACATCCTACGAGCAGTACTTC. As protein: CASKGLATSYEQYF.